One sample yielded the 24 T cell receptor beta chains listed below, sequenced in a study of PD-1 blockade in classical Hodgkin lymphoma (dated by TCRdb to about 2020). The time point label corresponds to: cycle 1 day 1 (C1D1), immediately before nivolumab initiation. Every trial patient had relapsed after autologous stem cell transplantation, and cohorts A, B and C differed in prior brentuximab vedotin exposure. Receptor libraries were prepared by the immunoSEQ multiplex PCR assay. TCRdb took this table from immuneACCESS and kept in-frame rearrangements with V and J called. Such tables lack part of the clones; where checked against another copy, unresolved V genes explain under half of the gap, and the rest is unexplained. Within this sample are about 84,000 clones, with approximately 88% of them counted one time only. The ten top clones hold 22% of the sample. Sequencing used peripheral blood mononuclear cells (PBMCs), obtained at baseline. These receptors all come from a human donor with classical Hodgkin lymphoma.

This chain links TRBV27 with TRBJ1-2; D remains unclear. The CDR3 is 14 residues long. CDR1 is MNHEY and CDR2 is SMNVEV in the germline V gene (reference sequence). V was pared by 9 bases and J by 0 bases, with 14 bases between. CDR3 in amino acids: CASRTRTSNYGYTF. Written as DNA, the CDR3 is TGTGCCAGTAGGACTCGGACCTCTAACTATGGCTACACCTTC.

The CDR3 DNA reads as TGTGCCAGCTCACGGGTTGACAGGGGTAACTATGGCTACACCTTC. This encodes CASSRVDRGNYGYTF. The rearrangement uses TRBV18 and TRBJ1-2; 8 bases line up with TRBD1. V lost 4 bases to trimming and J lost 1 base; unmatched junction nucleotides: 5. CDR3 length: 15 amino acids. Germline V gene data show CDR1 as KGHSH and CDR2 as LQKENI. Combining the CDR3 with reference TRBV18 and TRBJ1-2 gives the whole variable domain NAGVMQNPRHLVRRRGQEARLRCSPMKGHSHVYWYRQLPEEGLKFMVYLQKENIIDESGMPKERFSAEFPKEGPSILRIQQVVRGDSAAYFCASSRVDRGNYGYTFGSGTRLTVV.

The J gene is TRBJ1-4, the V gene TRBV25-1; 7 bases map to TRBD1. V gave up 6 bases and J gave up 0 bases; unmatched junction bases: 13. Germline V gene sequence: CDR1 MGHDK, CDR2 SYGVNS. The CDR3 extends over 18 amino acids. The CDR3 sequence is CASSPLGQVNTTNEKLFF. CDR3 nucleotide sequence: TGTGCCAGCAGCCCCCTAGGACAGGTGAACACAACTAATGAAAAACTGTTTTTT.

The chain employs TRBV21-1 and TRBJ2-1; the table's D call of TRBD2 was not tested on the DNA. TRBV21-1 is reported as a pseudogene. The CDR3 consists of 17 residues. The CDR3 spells CASSLAGGPIPYNEQFF. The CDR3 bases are TGTGCCAGCAGCTTAGCGGGAGGGCCTATCCCCTACAATGAGCAGTTCTTC.

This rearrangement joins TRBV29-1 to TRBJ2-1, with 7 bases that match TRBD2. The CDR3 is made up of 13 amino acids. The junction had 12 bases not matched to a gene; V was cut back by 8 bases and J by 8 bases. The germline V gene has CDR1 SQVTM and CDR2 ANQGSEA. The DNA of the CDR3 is TGCAGCTCCGAGGCAGGGAGGGCCGATGAGCAGTTCTTC. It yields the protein CSSEAGRADEQFF.

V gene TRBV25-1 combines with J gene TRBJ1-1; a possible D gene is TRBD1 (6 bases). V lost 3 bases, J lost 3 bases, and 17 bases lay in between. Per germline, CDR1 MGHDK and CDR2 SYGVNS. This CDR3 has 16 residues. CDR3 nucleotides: TGTGCCAGCAGTGATCACCGCCAGGGGTTCGACACTGAAGCTTTCTTT. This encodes CASSDHRQGFDTEAFF.

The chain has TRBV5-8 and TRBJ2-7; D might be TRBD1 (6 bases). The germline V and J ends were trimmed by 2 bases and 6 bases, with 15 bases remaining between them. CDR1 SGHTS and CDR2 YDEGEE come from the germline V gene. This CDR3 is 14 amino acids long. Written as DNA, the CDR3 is TGTGCCAGCAGCTTACAGGGTGGCCTCTTCGAGCAGTACTTC. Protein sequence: CASSLQGGLFEQYF. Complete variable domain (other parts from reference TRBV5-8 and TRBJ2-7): EAGVTQSPTHLIKTRGQQATLRCSPISGHTSVYWYQQALGLGLQFLLWYDEGEERNRGNFPPRFSGRQFPNYSSELNVNALELEDSALYLCASSLQGGLFEQYFGPGTRLTVT.

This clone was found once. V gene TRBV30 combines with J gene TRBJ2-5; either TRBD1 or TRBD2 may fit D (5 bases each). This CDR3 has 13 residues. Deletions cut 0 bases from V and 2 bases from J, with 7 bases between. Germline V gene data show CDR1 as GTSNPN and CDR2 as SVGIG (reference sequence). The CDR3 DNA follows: TGTGCCTGGAGTGTGAGGGGACAAGAGACCCAGTACTTC. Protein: CAWSVRGQETQYF.

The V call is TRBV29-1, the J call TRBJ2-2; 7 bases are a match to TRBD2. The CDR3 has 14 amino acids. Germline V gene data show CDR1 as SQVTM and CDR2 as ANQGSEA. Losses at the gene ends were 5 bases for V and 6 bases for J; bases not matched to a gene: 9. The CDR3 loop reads CSVRGGRRAGELFF. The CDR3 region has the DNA TGCAGCGTTCGGGGAGGGAGGAGGGCCGGGGAGCTGTTTTTT.

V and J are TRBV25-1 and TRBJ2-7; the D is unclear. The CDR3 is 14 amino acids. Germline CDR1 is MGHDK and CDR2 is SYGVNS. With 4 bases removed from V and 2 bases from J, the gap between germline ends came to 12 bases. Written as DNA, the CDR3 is TGTGCCAGCAGTGCCGACCGGCCTCCCTACGAGCAGTACTTC. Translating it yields CASSADRPPYEQYF.

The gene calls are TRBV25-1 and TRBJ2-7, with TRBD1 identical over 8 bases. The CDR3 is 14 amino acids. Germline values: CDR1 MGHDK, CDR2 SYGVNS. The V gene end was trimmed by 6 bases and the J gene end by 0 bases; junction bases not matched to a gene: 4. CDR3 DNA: TGTGCCAGCAGGAGGGGGACAGGCTCCTACGAGCAGTACTTC. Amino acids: CASRRGTGSYEQYF.

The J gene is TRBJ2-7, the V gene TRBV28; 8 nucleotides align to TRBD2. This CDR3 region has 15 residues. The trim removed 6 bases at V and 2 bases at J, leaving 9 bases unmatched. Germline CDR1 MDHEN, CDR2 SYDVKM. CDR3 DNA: TGTGCCAGCAGAACTACTAGCGGACAACCCTACGAGCAGTACTTC. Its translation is CASRTTSGQPYEQYF.

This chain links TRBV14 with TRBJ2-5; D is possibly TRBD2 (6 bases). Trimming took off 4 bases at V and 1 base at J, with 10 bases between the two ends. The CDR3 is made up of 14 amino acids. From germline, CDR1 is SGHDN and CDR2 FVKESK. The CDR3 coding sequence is TGTGCCAGCAGCCGCCGGGACTTCCAAGAGACCCAGTACTTC. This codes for CASSRRDFQETQYF.

CDR3 in DNA: TGTGCCAGCAGCTCGAGGGGGCCAGAGACCCAGTACTTC. This encodes CASSSRGPETQYF. The genes are TRBV7-9 and TRBJ2-5, with 7 nucleotides matching TRBD1. The J segment lost 4 bases and the V segment lost 4 bases, leaving 3 bases of the junction unmatched. Germline CDR1 and CDR2: SEHNR and FQNEAQ (reference sequence). The CDR3 is made up of 13 amino acids.

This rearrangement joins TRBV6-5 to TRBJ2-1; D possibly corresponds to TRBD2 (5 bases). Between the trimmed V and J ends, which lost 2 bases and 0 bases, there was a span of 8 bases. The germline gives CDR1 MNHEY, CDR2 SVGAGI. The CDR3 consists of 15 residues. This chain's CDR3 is CASSYDYHSYNEQFF. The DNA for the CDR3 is TGTGCCAGCAGTTACGACTATCACTCCTACAATGAGCAGTTCTTC.

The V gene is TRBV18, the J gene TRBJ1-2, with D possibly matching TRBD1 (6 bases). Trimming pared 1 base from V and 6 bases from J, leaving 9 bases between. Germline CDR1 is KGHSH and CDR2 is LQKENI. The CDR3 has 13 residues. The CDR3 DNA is TGTGCCAGCTCACCACGGTCAGGGGATGGCTACACCTTC. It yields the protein CASSPRSGDGYTF.

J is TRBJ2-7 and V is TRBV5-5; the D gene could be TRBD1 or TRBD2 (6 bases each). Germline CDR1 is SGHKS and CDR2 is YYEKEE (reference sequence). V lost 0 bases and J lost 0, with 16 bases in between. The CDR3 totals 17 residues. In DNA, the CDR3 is TGTGCCAGCAGCTTGGCCTTGAGGGGGAGGATCTCCTACGAGCAGTACTTC. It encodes CASSLALRGRISYEQYF.

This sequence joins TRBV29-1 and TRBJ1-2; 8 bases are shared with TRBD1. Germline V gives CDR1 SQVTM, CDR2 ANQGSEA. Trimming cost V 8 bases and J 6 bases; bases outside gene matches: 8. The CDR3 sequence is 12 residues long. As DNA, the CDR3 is TGCAGCTTCCCAACAGGGGGGCATGGCTACACCTTC. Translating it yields CSFPTGGHGYTF.

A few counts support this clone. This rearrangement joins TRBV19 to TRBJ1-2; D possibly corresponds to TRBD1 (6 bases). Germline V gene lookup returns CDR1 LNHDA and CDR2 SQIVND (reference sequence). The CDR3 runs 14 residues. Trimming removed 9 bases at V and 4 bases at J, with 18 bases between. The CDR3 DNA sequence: TGTGCCAGCATGCCCTTGGGGGCGCCCTATGGCTACACCTTC. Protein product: CASMPLGAPYGYTF.

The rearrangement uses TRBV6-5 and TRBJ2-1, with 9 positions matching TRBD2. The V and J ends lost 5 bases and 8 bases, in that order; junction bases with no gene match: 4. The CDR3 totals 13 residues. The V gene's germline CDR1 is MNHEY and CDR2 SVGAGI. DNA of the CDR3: TGTGCCAGCAGTGCGGGACTAGCCTATGAGCAGTTCTTC. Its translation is CASSAGLAYEQFF.

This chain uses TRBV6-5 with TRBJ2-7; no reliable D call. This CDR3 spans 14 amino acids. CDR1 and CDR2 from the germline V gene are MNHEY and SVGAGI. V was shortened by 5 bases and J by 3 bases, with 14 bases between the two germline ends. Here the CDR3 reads CASSKESGDYEQYF. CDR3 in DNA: TGTGCCAGCAGTAAAGAATCGGGCGACTACGAGCAGTACTTC.

This chain's CDR3 is CASSQEYNYGYTF. CDR3 coding DNA: TGCGCCAGCAGCCAAGAGTACAACTATGGCTACACCTTC. The chain has TRBV4-3 and TRBJ1-2; no clear D gene. CDR1 is LGHNA and CDR2 is YSLEER in the germline V gene. The CDR3 is 13 residues long. V was pared by 0 bases and J by 2 bases, with 4 bases between.

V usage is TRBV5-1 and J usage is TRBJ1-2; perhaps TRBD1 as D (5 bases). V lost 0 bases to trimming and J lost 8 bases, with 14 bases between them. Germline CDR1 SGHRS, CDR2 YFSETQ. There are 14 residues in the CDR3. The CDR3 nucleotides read TGCGCCAGCAGCTTGGGTTCGGGGCCTCAGGGCTACACCTTC. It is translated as CASSLGSGPQGYTF.

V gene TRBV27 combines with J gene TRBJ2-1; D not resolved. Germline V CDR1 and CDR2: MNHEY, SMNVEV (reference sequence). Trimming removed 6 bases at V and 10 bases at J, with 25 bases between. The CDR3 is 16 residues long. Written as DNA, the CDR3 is TGTGCCAGCAGCTCATGGAGAAATGAATTCGTAAGGGAGCAGTTCTTC. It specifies CASSSWRNEFVREQFF.